This TCR beta chain is from a study of cytomegalovirus exposure and HLA in healthy donors (TCRdb year 2017). Study-level background: According to a later analysis, one platform produced both the approximately 110 validation repertoires and the 730 or so repertoires of the first cohort. The study aimed to test whether cataloging public T cell receptors could reveal signatures of past pathogen exposure. Along with the approximately 700-subject first cohort, a separate validation cohort of 120 different subjects was used. High-throughput TCR immunosequencing, statistical association of individual TCRs with disease status, and machine learning were combined to predict cytomegalovirus infection status.

V gives up 3 bases and J gives up 1 base, and the segment between their germline ends measures 7 bases. Based on the germline V gene (reference sequence), the CDR1 and CDR2 sequences are LNHDA and SQIVND. The CDR3 covers 14 residues, taking in both the cysteine and the phenylalanine. Of the read, only the CDR3 DNA is kept; its 42 bases are in frame from base 1. As for this clone: The target of this receptor is not known. Base qualities were left out, and no much larger clone turns up one base away.

The donors were included in the validation cohort of 100 to 150 subjects, a group kept apart from the roughly 680-subject first cohort. The library relied on the immunoSEQ multiplex PCR assay. In the paper's pipeline: A statistical classification framework was built to diagnose cytomegalovirus status from the catalog of TCR beta chain sequences. TCRdb took over this immuneACCESS table, retaining in-frame rearrangements with V and J assigned. Such tables are incomplete; in checked studies, under half of the missing clones stem from an unresolved V gene, and the remainder is unexplained. That table supplies the V and J calls and clone size; D and trimming were determined from the DNA. The sample yields around 250,000 clones; about nine tenths were counted once. Clones ranked in the top ten supply 3.1% of the sample. Overall results and qualifications from the work: Subsequent analysis determined that TCRs grouped into clusters in the first cohort also showed a tendency toward co-occurrence across the 120 or so validation repertoires, and 94% of cluster scores exceeded 0. In both the original and validation cohorts, the classifier was reported to diagnose cytomegalovirus status with high specificity and sensitivity. All 120 or so repertoires were used to score co-occurrence in the validation cohort in a later analysis, because that analysis had no HLA typing for the cohort. According to the authors, the approach could potentially be generalized to other disease states and immunological phenotypes. A few of the identified cytomegalovirus-associated TCR beta chains were confirmed in vitro to be specific for cytomegalovirus antigens. Across donors, most TCR sequences were observed very rarely, whereas some public TCRs were present in many individuals. The study gave a list of about 170 TCR beta chains associated with cytomegalovirus.

The rearranged chain carries TRBV19 and TRBJ2-1; possibly the D gene is TRBD2, per 6 matching bases. This TCR was recovered from a woman younger than 45 in good health and CMV-seronegative. The sequenced sample consisted of PBMCs. In nucleotides, the sequence is TGTGCCAGTAGTATCGCGGGATCCTACAATGAGCAGTTCTTC. Its coded protein is CASSIAGSYNEQFF.